The rows below give T cell receptor beta chains drawn from one sample of a study of vaccination and CD4 T cells after COVID-19. The antigens for these receptors are not known. TCRdb reanalysed the PCR reads using MiXCR and keeps one entry per CDR3 protein. Here the sample spans approximately 10,000 distinct CDR3 sequences, about 50% being singletons. Sequenced: CD4+ T cells from blood, cultured in vitro. Every receptor here comes from a human donor who had recovered from COVID-19. Both conserved end residues are part of each CDR3. The D gene is left open where the match is weak. Size is stated for part of the rows, as once, few or many counts, or as a class when the clone is expanded.

v_gene	j_gene	d_gene	abundance	CDR3nt	CDR3aa
TRBV20-1	TRBJ1-2	.	.	TGCAGTGCTCCACGGGGGACCGAATATGGCTACACCTTC	CSAPRGTEYGYTF
TRBV19	TRBJ2-2	.	.	TGTGCCAGTAGTCAAATAGGGGAGCTGTTTTTT	CASSQIGELFF
TRBV28	TRBJ2-5	TRBD1	.	TGTGCCAGCAGTGGTGGGACAGGGCGGGAGACCCAGTACTTC	CASSGGTGRETQYF
TRBV19	TRBJ1-4	.	.	TGTGCCAGTAGTATTGGGAGCGCCGGGGGTGAAAAACTGTTTTTT	CASSIGSAGGEKLFF
TRBV11-2	TRBJ2-7	TRBD1	.	TGTGCCAGCAGCTCTAACAGGGGCGAGCAGTACTTC	CASSSNRGEQYF
TRBV5-4	TRBJ2-1	TRBD1	.	TGTGCCAGCAGCTTGGGGGACAGGAGAAACAATGAGCAGTTCTTC	CASSLGDRRNNEQFF
TRBV6-1	TRBJ1-5	.	once	TGTGCCAGCAATCTAGACCGGTATACCAATCAGCCCCAGCATTTT	CASNLDRYTNQPQHF
TRBV18	TRBJ1-2	.	.	TGTGCCAGCTCACCACCGGGCCACTTAGTAAACTATGGCTACACCTTC	CASSPPGHLVNYGYTF
TRBV27	TRBJ1-5	.	.	TGTGCCAGCAGCCCTCTTTACAGGAACAATCAGCCCCAGCATTTT	CASSPLYRNNQPQHF
TRBV27	TRBJ1-2	.	.	TGTGCCAGCAGTTTCGGGCAGGGAGTATTCTATGGCTACACCTTC	CASSFGQGVFYGYTF
TRBV4-3	TRBJ1-2	.	few	TGCGCCAGCAGCCAAGACTCCGGACGGCATACCTATGGCTACACCTTC	CASSQDSGRHTYGYTF
TRBV30	TRBJ1-1	.	few	TGTGCCTGGAGACCCAGGGAGTCCGGAATTCGGGGCGCTGAAGCTTTCTTT	CAWRPRESGIRGAEAFF
TRBV7-2	TRBJ1-5	.	few	TGTGCCAGCAGCCGAACAACAGGCTCCATCAGCCCCCAGCATTTT	CASSRTTGSISPQHF
TRBV5-6	TRBJ1-2	.	.	TGTGCCAGCAGCCCCAGGATAGGTGGCTACACCTTC	CASSPRIGGYTF
TRBV7-2	TRBJ2-2	.	medium-sized	TGTGCCAGCAGCGCCCGTGGGGGGGCGTACACCGGGGAGCTGTTTTTT	CASSARGGAYTGELFF
TRBV29-1	TRBJ1-3	.	.	TGCAGCGTTTCCGGGTCTATCTCATCTGGAAACACCATATATTTT	CSVSGSISSGNTIYF
TRBV4-3	TRBJ2-2	TRBD1	.	TGCGCCAGCAGCCAAAGTGGGACAGGGGGCGTTGAGACCGGGGAGCTGTTTTTT	CASSQSGTGGVETGELFF